This T cell receptor beta chain was identified in a study of OX40 agonist ivuxolimab in advanced cancers. About the study: Every 2 weeks, patients received ivuxolimab intravenously, dosed at 0.01 to 10 mg/kg. Under the entry rules, prior anti-PD-1, anti-PD-L1 or anti-CTLA-4 therapy was allowed, and approximately 40% had some. Study-wide results and limits: Compared with others, partial responders at 0.1-3.0 mg/kg displayed clonal expansion among the lowest. At 0.1 to 3.0 mg/kg, CD4+ and CD8+ blood T cells expanded clonally by week 6.

Germline V gene data show CDR1 as LGHNA and CDR2 as YSLEER. V was pared by 4 bases and J by 5 bases, with 8 bases of the junction left unmatched. This CDR3 is 17 amino acids long. The repertoire was sequenced with immunoSEQ multiplex PCR; TCRdb's copy has only in-frame clones and lacks some. In the table there are tens of thousands of clones, roughly nine tenths of which are singletons. As regards this clone: Antigen specificity is unknown.

This TCR was recovered from an adult with an advanced solid tumor such as melanoma, head and neck, liver or kidney cancer. The chain joins TRBV4-3 to TRBJ2-3; TRBD2 matches at 14 bases. The input for sequencing was CD4+ or CD8+ T cells sorted from blood, taken in a trial of the OX40 agonist ivuxolimab. The CDR3 here is CASSPMGLAGAEDTQYF. CDR3 in DNA: TGCGCCAGCAGCCCGATGGGACTAGCGGGAGCGGAAGATACGCAGTATTTT.